The T cell receptor (beta chain) under discussion was sequenced for a study of Tregs in tolerant kidney transplant recipients. Only in-frame clones appear in the TCRdb table, and some are missing; sequencing was by immunoSEQ multiplex PCR. The table lists some 90,000 clones, around nine tenths of them singletons. Trimming cost V 4 bases and J 1 base, with 13 bases left between them. The CDR3 consists of 15 residues. Germline loops: CDR1 MNHEY, CDR2 SMNVEV (reference sequence). The TCR originated in a human donor in good health. The sequenced sample consisted of CD8+ T cells from blood. This chain links TRBV27 with TRBJ1-1; D call uncertain. In DNA, the CDR3 is TGTGCCAGCAGTTCCCGGAATGGTGGGAACACTGAAGCTTTCTTT. This encodes CASSSRNGGNTEAFF.